This is a list of T cell receptor beta chains from one sample in a study of CD8 T cells in Susac syndrome. TCRdb reprocessed the immunoSEQ multiplex PCR reads via MiXCR and lists one record per CDR3 protein. The top ten hold 0.13% to 0.15% of the sample, which has 110,000 or so distinct CDR3 sequences, around 90% seen once. The sequencing sample was made of CD4+ T cells from PBMCs. These receptors originate from a human donor in good health. CDR3s include the opening cysteine and the closing phenylalanine or tryptophan. The D gene is left open where the match is weak. Size tells how often a clone was seen (once, few, many) or the class of an expanded clone, and some rows leave it out.

size,V,J,D,DNA,CDR3
once,TRBV29-1,TRBJ2-3,-,TGCAGCGTTGAAGAGGGGGGAGGGGGCCTAAGCACAGATACGCAGTATTTT,CSVEEGGGGLSTDTQYF
-,TRBV18,TRBJ2-7,TRBD2,TGTGCCAGCTCAGGGCTAGCGGGAGGTCGCGAGCAGTACTTC,CASSGLAGGREQYF
-,TRBV7-2,TRBJ2-5,-,TGTGCCAGCAGCTTAACGGGGACATACACTCAAGAGACCCAGTACTTC,CASSLTGTYTQETQYF
-,TRBV3-1,TRBJ2-7,TRBD1,TGTGCCAGCAGCCGTGGGACAGGGTTCTACGAGCAGTACTTC,CASSRGTGFYEQYF
few,TRBV6-2/TRBV6-3,TRBJ1-1,-,TGTGCCAGCAGTCTTGACCTAAACACTGAAGCTTTCTTT,CASSLDLNTEAFF
-,TRBV3-1,TRBJ1-5,TRBD1,TGTGCCAGCAGCCAAGGTCCCGGGACAGATAGCAATCAGCCCCAGCATTTT,CASSQGPGTDSNQPQHF
-,TRBV6-2/TRBV6-3,TRBJ2-3,-,TGTGCCAGCAGTTACTTCCAGGGAAGCACAGATACGCAGTATTTT,CASSYFQGSTDTQYF
-,TRBV6-2/TRBV6-3,TRBJ2-1,-,TGTGCCAGCAGTCGACCATCGGCTAGCGCAAACCTCCTATACAATGAGCAGTTCTTC,CASSRPSASANLLYNEQFF
few,TRBV4-1,TRBJ1-1,-,TGCGCCAGCAGGCCAAGCGGGTTGAACACTGAAGCTTTCTTT,CASRPSGLNTEAFF
-,TRBV9,TRBJ2-2,TRBD2,TGTGCCAGCAGCGTAGGAACTAGCGGGGTAGGCGGGGAGCTGTTTTTT,CASSVGTSGVGGELFF
-,TRBV18,TRBJ1-3,TRBD1,TGTGCCAGCTCACCGGTCGGACAGGTGACATCCCCTGGAAACACCATATATTTT,CASSPVGQVTSPGNTIYF
-,TRBV9,TRBJ2-1,-,TGTGCCAGCAGCGTGTATCTAGCAGGCAATGAGCAGTTCTTC,CASSVYLAGNEQFF
-,TRBV7-9,TRBJ1-2,-,TGTGCCAGCTCAAGTCAGGGAAGCTACACCTTC,CASSSQGSYTF
-,TRBV19,TRBJ1-2,-,TGTGCCAGTAGTATAGTCGACACGAACTATGGCTACACCTTC,CASSIVDTNYGYTF
-,TRBV4-3,TRBJ1-4,TRBD1,TGCGCCAGCAGCCAAGCCCAGATCCGACAGGGATTTCAGGAAAAACTGTTTTTT,CASSQAQIRQGFQEKLFF
-,TRBV12-3/TRBV12-4,TRBJ2-3,TRBD2,TGTGCCAGCAGTAGCCTGAACGGGGGGACCGGCACAGATACGCAGTATTTT,CASSSLNGGTGTDTQYF
-,TRBV27,TRBJ2-2,TRBD2,TGTGCCAGCAATCAAGCGGGGGCTAGTGTCGGGGAGCTGTTTTTT,CASNQAGASVGELFF